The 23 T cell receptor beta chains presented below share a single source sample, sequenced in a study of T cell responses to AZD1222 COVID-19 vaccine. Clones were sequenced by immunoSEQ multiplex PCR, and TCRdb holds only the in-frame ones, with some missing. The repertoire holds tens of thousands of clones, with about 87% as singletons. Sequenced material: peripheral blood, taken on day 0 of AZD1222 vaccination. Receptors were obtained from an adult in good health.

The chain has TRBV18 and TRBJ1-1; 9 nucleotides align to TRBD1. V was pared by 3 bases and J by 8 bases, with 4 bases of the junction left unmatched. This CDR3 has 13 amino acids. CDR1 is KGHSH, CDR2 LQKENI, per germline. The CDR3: CASSPGTGREAFF. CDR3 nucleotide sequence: TGTGCCAGCTCACCTGGGACAGGGAGAGAAGCTTTCTTT.

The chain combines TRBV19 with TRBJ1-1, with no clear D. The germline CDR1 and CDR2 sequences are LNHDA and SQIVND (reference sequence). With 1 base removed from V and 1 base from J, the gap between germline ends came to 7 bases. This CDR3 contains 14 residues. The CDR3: CASSIAAGNTEAFF. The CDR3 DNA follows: TGTGCCAGTAGTATAGCTGCGGGGAACACTGAAGCTTTCTTT. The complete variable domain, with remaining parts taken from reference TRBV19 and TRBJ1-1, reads DGGITQSPKYLFRKEGQNVTLSCEQNLNHDAMYWYRQDPGQGLRLIYYSQIVNDFQKGDIAEGYSVSREKKESFPLTVTSAQKNPTAFYLCASSIAAGNTEAFFGQGTRLTVV.

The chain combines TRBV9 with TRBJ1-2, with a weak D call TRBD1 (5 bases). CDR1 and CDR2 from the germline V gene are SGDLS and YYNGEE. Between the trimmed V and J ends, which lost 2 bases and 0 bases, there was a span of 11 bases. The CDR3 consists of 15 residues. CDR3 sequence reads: CASSVNRRTNYGYTF. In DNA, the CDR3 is TGTGCCAGCAGCGTTAACAGGAGAACTAACTATGGCTACACCTTC.

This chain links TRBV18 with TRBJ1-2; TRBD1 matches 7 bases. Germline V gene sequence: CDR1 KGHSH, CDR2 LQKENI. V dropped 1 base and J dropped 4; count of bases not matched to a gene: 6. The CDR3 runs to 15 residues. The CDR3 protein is CASSPRDKGAYGYTF. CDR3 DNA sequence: TGTGCCAGCTCACCACGGGACAAGGGGGCCTATGGCTACACCTTC.

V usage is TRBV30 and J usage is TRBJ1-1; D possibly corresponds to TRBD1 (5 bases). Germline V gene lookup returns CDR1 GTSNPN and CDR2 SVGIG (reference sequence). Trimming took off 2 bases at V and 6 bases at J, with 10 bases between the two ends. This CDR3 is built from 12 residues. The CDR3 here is CAWSRQHAEAFF. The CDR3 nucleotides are TGTGCCTGGAGTAGACAGCACGCTGAAGCTTTCTTT.

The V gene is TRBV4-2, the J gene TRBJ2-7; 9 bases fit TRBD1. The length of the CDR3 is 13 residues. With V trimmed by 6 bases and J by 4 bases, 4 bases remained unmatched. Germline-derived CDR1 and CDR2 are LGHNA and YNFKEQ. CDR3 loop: CASRGQGGYEQYF. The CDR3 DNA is TGTGCCAGCAGGGGACAGGGCGGATACGAGCAGTACTTC.

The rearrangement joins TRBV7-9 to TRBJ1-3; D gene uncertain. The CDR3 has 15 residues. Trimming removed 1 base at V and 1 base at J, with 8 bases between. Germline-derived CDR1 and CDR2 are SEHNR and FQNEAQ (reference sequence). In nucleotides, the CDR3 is TGTGCCAGCAGCTTAGGGTTAGGGTCTGGAAACACCATATATTTT. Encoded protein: CASSLGLGSGNTIYF.

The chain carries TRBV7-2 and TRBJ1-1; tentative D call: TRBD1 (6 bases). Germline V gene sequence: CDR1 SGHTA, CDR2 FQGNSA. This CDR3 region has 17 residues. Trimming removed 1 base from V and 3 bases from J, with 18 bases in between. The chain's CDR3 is CASSLGPPGGSDTEAFF. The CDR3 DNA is TGTGCCAGCAGCTTAGGACCCCCGGGGGGCAGCGACACTGAAGCTTTCTTT.

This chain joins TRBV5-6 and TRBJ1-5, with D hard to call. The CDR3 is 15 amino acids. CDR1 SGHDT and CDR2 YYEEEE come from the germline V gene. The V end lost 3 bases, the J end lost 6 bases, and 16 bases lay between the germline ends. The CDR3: CASSSLGDPSQPQHF. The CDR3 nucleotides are TGTGCCAGCAGCTCACTTGGTGACCCCAGTCAGCCCCAGCATTTT. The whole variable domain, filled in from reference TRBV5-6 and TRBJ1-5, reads DAGVTQSPTHLIKTRGQQVTLRCSPKSGHDTVSWYQQALGQGPQFIFQYYEEEERQRGNFPDRFSGHQFPNYSSELNVNALLLGDSALYLCASSSLGDPSQPQHFGDGTRLSIL.

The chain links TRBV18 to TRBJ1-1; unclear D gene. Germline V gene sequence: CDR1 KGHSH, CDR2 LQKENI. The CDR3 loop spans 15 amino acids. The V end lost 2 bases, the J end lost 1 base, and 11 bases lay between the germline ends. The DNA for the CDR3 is TGTGCCAGCTCACCATCGGACGGCCAGAACACTGAAGCTTTCTTT. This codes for CASSPSDGQNTEAFF.

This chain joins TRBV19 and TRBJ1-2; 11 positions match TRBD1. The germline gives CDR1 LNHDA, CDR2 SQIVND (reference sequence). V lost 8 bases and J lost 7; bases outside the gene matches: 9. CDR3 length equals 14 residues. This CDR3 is CASGQGALLLGYTF. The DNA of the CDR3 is TGTGCCAGTGGACAGGGGGCTTTACTGCTTGGCTACACCTTC.

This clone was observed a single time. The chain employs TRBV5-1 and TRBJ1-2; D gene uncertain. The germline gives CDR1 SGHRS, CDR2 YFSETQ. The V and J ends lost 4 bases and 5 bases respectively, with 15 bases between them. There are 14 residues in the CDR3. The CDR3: CASSLQKGEYGYTF. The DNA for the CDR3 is TGCGCCAGCAGCCTGCAGAAGGGAGAATATGGCTACACCTTC.

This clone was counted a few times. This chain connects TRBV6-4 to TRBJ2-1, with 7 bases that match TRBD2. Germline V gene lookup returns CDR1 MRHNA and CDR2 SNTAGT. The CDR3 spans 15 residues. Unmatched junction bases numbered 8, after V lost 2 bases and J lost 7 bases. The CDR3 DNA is TGTGCCAGCAGTGACGGGGGGGTTGAGGTAAATGAGCAGTTCTTC. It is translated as CASSDGGVEVNEQFF.

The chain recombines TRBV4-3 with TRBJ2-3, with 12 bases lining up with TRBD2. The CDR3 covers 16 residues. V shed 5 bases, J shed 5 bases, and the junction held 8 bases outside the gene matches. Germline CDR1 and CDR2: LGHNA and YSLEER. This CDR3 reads CASSTGASGGGDTQYF. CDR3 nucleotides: TGCGCCAGCAGCACCGGGGCTAGCGGGGGGGGAGATACGCAGTATTTT.

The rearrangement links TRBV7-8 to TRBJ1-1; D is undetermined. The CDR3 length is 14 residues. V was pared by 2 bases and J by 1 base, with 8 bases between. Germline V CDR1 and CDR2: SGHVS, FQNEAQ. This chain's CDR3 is CASSLSAGNTEAFF. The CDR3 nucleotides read TGTGCCAGCAGCTTAAGTGCCGGGAACACTGAAGCTTTCTTT.

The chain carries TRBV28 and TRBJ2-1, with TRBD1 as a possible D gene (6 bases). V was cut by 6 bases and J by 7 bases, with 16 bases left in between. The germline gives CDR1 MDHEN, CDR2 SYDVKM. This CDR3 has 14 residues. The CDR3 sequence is CASSSAGVRNEQFF. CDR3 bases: TGTGCCAGCAGCTCGGCAGGGGTCAGGAATGAGCAGTTCTTC.

The CDR3 bases are TGTGCCATCAAAAGGACAGGGTCAGATCAAACTAACTATGGCTACACCTTC. Protein: CAIKRTGSDQTNYGYTF. The chain combines TRBV10-3 with TRBJ1-2, with 8 bases matching TRBD1. CDR3 length: 17 amino acids. Trimming at V came to 7 bases and at J to 0 bases, leaving 13 bases not matched to a gene. From germline, CDR1 is ENHRY and CDR2 SYGVKD.

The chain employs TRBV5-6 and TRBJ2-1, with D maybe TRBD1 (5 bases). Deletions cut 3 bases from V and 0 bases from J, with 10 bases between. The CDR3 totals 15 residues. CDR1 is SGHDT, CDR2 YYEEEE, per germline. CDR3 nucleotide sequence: TGTGCCAGCAGCTATGGGGCTAGCTCCTACAATGAGCAGTTCTTC. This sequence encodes CASSYGASSYNEQFF. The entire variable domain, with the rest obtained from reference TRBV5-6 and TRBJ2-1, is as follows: DAGVTQSPTHLIKTRGQQVTLRCSPKSGHDTVSWYQQALGQGPQFIFQYYEEEERQRGNFPDRFSGHQFPNYSSELNVNALLLGDSALYLCASSYGASSYNEQFFGPGTRLTVL.

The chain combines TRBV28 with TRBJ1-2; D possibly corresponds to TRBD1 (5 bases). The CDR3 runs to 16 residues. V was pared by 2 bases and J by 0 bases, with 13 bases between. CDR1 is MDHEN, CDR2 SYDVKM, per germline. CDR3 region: CASSLRGDVTNYGYTF. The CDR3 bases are TGTGCCAGCAGTTTACGGGGGGATGTGACTAACTATGGCTACACCTTC.

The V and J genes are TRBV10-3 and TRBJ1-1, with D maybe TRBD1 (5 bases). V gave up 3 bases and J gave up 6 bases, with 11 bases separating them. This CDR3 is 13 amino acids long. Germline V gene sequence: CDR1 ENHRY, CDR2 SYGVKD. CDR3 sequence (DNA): TGTGCCATCAGTGACAGGGAGAGGGCTGAAGCTTTCTTT. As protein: CAISDRERAEAFF.

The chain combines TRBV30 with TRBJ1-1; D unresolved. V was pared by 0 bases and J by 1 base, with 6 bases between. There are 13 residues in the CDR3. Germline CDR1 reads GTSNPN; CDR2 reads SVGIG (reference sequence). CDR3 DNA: TGTGCCTGGAGTGTACACAAGAACACTGAAGCTTTCTTT. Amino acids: CAWSVHKNTEAFF.

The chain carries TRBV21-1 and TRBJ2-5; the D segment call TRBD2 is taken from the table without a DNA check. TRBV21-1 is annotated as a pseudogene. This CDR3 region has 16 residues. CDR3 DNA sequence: TGTGCCAGCACCCCAGTCGATAGCGGGGCTTCAGAGACCCAGTACTTC. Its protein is CASTPVDSGASETQYF.

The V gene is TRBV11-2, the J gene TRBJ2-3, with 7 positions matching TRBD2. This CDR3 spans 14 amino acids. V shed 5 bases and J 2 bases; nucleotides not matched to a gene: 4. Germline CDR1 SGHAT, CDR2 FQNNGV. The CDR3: CASSQTSYTDTQYF. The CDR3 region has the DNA TGTGCCAGCAGCCAGACTAGCTACACAGATACGCAGTATTTT. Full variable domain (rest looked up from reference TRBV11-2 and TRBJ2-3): EAGVAQSPRYKIIEKRQSVAFWCNPISGHATLYWYQQILGQGPKLLIQFQNNGVVDDSQLPKDRFSAERLKGVDSTLKIQPAKLEDSAVYLCASSQTSYTDTQYFGPGTRLTVL.